The 27 T cell receptor beta chains in this list originate from one sample, sequenced in a study of T-cell memory formation after mild COVID-19 (TCRdb year 2021). The library relied on 5' RACE. The sequencer was an Illumina NovaSeq 6000. Starting from the raw public reads, TCRdb applied fastp trimming at Q25, assembled clones with MiXCR and retained in-frame beta chains. Entries are consolidated by CDR3 protein sequence, retaining the most common genes and DNA. This sample has roughly 450,000 distinct CDR3 sequences in its table, and 18% of those were observed once. The biggest ten clones account for around 12% of the sample. Sequencing was carried out using PBMCs or a T cell subset sorted from them (not recorded which). These TCRs come from an adult woman who had mild COVID-19 (a few samples of this study predate the infection). The sample titles of this study are shuffled in the database, so cell type and time point are left out; the donor was told from shared clones.

This clonotype was picked up a small number of times. The rearrangement uses TRBV11-2 and TRBJ2-5, with TRBD2 matching 12 bases. The trim removed 4 bases at V and 4 bases at J, leaving 10 bases unmatched. The CDR3 spans 17 residues. Germline values: CDR1 SGHAT, CDR2 FQNNGV. The DNA for the CDR3 is TGTGCCAGCAGCTCTACTCCTAGCGGGGGGGCCTTAGAGACCCAGTACTTC. It translates to CASSSTPSGGALETQYF.

This clonotype was counted only a few times. The V gene is TRBV11-2, the J gene TRBJ2-6; D ambiguous. The CDR3 runs 13 residues. From germline, CDR1 is SGHAT and CDR2 FQNNGV. V was cut by 7 bases and J by 1 base, with 5 bases left in between. The CDR3 loop is CASKISGANVLTF. CDR3 in DNA: TGTGCCAGCAAAATATCTGGGGCCAACGTCCTGACTTTC.

The J gene is TRBJ2-1, the V gene TRBV29-1, with 7 positions matching TRBD1. Germline values: CDR1 SQVTM, CDR2 ANQGSEA. The CDR3 spans 16 residues. The V segment lost 6 bases and the J segment 4 bases; nucleotides outside the gene matches: 15. The DNA of the CDR3 is TGCAGCGTCCCCTCTGGGGACAGTCGGGCGTACAATGAGCAGTTCTTC. This gives the protein CSVPSGDSRAYNEQFF.

V and J are TRBV12-3 or TRBV12-4 and TRBJ1-5, with D tentatively TRBD1 (5 bases). V was shortened by 10 bases and J by 2 bases, with 9 bases between the two germline ends. This CDR3 has 12 amino acids. CDR3 DNA: TGTGCCACCGGACAACGCAATCAGCCCCAGCATTTT. Translating it yields CATGQRNQPQHF.

This clonotype was detected only a few times. V gene TRBV18 combines with J gene TRBJ2-2; D assignment may be TRBD1 or TRBD2 (5 bases each). This CDR3 is 15 amino acids long. The V gene lost 2 bases and the J gene lost 5 bases, with 12 bases spanning the gap. Looked up from germline, CDR1 is KGHSH and CDR2 is LQKENI. This chain's CDR3 is CASSPFSRETGELFF. CDR3 in DNA: TGTGCCAGCTCACCATTTAGCAGGGAGACCGGGGAGCTGTTTTTT.

V usage is TRBV20-1 and J usage is TRBJ2-3; 8 bases match TRBD2. Germline V gene lookup returns CDR1 DFQATT and CDR2 SNEGSKA (reference sequence). The CDR3 is made up of 18 amino acids. With V trimmed by 0 bases and J by 2 bases, 13 bases remained unmatched. Here the CDR3 reads CSAREYFGGSGNTDTQYF. In DNA, the CDR3 is TGCAGTGCTAGAGAATATTTTGGGGGTAGCGGGAACACAGATACGCAGTATTTT.

The V gene is TRBV6-6, the J gene TRBJ1-1; D is unresolved. This CDR3 has 12 amino acids. Germline-derived CDR1 and CDR2 are MNHNY and SVGAGI (reference sequence). The ends were cut back, 6 bases at V and 10 bases at J, with 15 bases in the middle. CDR3 in amino acids: CASSRSPEAAFF. The CDR3 DNA is TGTGCCAGCAGCCGATCTCCAGAGGCAGCTTTCTTT.

J is TRBJ2-3 and V is TRBV12-3 or TRBV12-4; D perhaps matches TRBD2 (5 bases). The V end lost 5 bases, the J end lost 6 bases, and 12 bases lay between the germline ends. The CDR3 sequence is 13 residues long. CDR3: CASSPWTGDTQYF. The CDR3 coding sequence is TGTGCCAGCAGTCCCTGGACGGGGGATACGCAGTATTTT.

This clonotype occurred once. This sequence joins TRBV5-1 and TRBJ1-2; TRBD1 matches 7 bases. The CDR3 is made up of 14 amino acids. Unmatched junction bases numbered 5, after V lost 2 bases and J lost 4 bases. Germline V gene lookup returns CDR1 SGHRS and CDR2 YFSETQ. In DNA form, the CDR3 reads TGCGCCAGCAGCTTCGAGGGGGCGGTCTATGGCTACACCTTC. Protein sequence: CASSFEGAVYGYTF.

The CDR3 DNA sequence: TGTGCCAGCAGCAGAGGCCGGGTAACCGACAATGAGCAGTTCTTC. It specifies CASSRGRVTDNEQFF. The chain uses TRBV7-2 and TRBJ2-1, with D hard to call. The V and J ends lost 5 bases and 5 bases respectively, with 16 bases between them. The CDR3 loop spans 15 amino acids. Germline assignment: CDR1 SGHTA and CDR2 FQGNSA.

This clonotype was detected ten times or more. The chain has TRBV20-1 and TRBJ2-1, with TRBD2 matching over 9 bases. Germline lookup yields CDR1 DFQATT and CDR2 SNEGSKA (reference sequence). This CDR3 is built from 13 residues. Unmatched junction bases numbered 9, after V lost 5 bases and J lost 10 bases. CDR3 bases: TGCAGTGCTCCCTGGCGGGGGGGCCGAGAGCAGTTCTTC. This gives the protein CSAPWRGGREQFF.

This chain joins TRBV11-3 and TRBJ2-5, with D tentatively TRBD1 (6 bases). The CDR3 runs 15 residues. Germline loops: CDR1 SGHNT, CDR2 YENEEA. V shed 3 bases and J shed 5 bases, with 16 bases lying between them. For the CDR3, the DNA is TGTGCCAGCAGCTTTTTGGGGGCTGATGGGGAGACCCAGTACTTC. Translation gives CASSFLGADGETQYF.

The table lists this clonotype with a few counts. V gene TRBV4-1 combines with J gene TRBJ2-3; 8 nucleotides line up with TRBD1. Germline loops: CDR1 MGHRA, CDR2 YSYEKL. The CDR3 contains 17 residues. Losses at the gene ends were 3 bases for V and 2 bases for J; bases not matched to a gene: 10. The CDR3 protein is CASSQNAGTGHTDTQYF. Here the CDR3 DNA reads TGCGCCAGCAGCCAGAACGCCGGGACAGGACACACAGATACGCAGTATTTT.

The chain recombines TRBV6-5 with TRBJ2-4, with TRBD1 matching over 7 bases. This CDR3 contains 13 residues. Germline V CDR1 and CDR2: MNHEY, SVGAGI. The V segment lost 7 bases and the J segment 8 bases; nucleotides outside the gene matches: 8. CDR3 sequence reads: CASTGSQGDIQYF. The CDR3 DNA is TGTGCCAGCACAGGGTCCCAGGGGGACATTCAGTACTTC.

The gene calls are TRBV29-1 and TRBJ2-5; tentatively, D is TRBD1 (7 bases). The CDR3 is 14 residues long. Trimming shortened V by 3 bases and J by 5 bases, and 16 bases separated the two germline ends. The germline gives CDR1 SQVTM, CDR2 ANQGSEA. CDR3: CSVEAGGMLETQYF. The CDR3 nucleotides are TGCAGCGTTGAGGCAGGGGGGATGCTTGAGACCCAGTACTTC.

This clonotype was counted many times. The rearrangement joins TRBV5-1 to TRBJ2-3, with TRBD2 identical over 10 bases. Germline assignment: CDR1 SGHRS and CDR2 YFSETQ. Germline trimming cut 0 bases from V and 3 bases from J; bases unmatched to any gene: 10. The length of the CDR3 is 18 residues. CDR3: CASSLGPGLASWTDTQYF. DNA for the CDR3: TGCGCCAGCAGCTTGGGACCGGGACTAGCGTCTTGGACAGATACGCAGTATTTT.

Many counts were recorded for this clonotype. This chain links TRBV7-9 with TRBJ2-7; no clear D. Per the germline V gene, CDR1 is SEHNR and CDR2 is FQNEAQ (reference sequence). Trimming took off 3 bases at V and 0 bases at J, with 6 bases between the two ends. This CDR3 region has 13 residues. The CDR3 DNA reads TGTGCCAGCAGCTTGGGGAACTCCTACGAGCAGTACTTC. This gives the protein CASSLGNSYEQYF.

The chain has TRBV7-9 and TRBJ1-3; no definite D call. The germline CDR1 and CDR2 sequences are SEHNR and FQNEAQ (reference sequence). V was clipped by 1 base and J by 2 bases, with 9 bases between them. This CDR3 contains 15 residues. DNA for the CDR3: TGTGCCAGCAGCTTAGACTCCCGCCCTGGAAACACCATATATTTT. It translates to CASSLDSRPGNTIYF.

This clonotype was picked up a small number of times. The V gene is TRBV5-1, the J gene TRBJ2-1, with D hard to call. The V gene's germline CDR1 is SGHRS and CDR2 YFSETQ. The CDR3 loop spans 16 amino acids. The germline V and J ends were trimmed by 0 bases and 7 bases, with 17 bases remaining between them. CDR3 sequence reads: CASSLDGYTSRNEQFF. The CDR3 coding sequence is TGCGCCAGCAGCTTGGACGGGTACACCTCTAGGAATGAGCAGTTCTTC. The variable domain in full, completed from reference TRBV5-1 and TRBJ2-1, reads KAGVTQTPRYLIKTRGQQVTLSCSPISGHRSVSWYQQTPGQGLQFLFEYFSETQRNKGNFPGRFSGRQFSNSRSEMNVSTLELGDSALYLCASSLDGYTSRNEQFFGPGTRLTVL.

The chain has TRBV20-1 and TRBJ2-1; no firm D call. V dropped 5 bases and J dropped 6 bases, with 5 bases sitting between them. The length of the CDR3 is 10 residues. CDR1 DFQATT and CDR2 SNEGSKA come from the germline V gene (reference sequence). The CDR3 DNA sequence: TGCAGTGCTGGCTCCAATGAGCAGTTCTTC. It is translated as CSAGSNEQFF.

This clonotype was seen only a few times. The chain links TRBV6-2 or TRBV6-3 to TRBJ2-1; D is ambiguous. This CDR3 is built from 15 residues. V was shortened by 0 bases and J by 4 bases, with 10 bases between the two germline ends. Germline loops: CDR1 MNHEY, CDR2 SVGEGT. The CDR3 spells CASSYSTKDYNEQFF. The CDR3 DNA sequence: TGTGCCAGCAGTTACTCGACGAAAGATTACAATGAGCAGTTCTTC.

The chain recombines TRBV6-5 with TRBJ2-7; tentative D call: TRBD1 (6 bases). Trimming shortened V by 2 bases and J by 2 bases, and 13 bases separated the two germline ends. CDR1 MNHEY and CDR2 SVGAGI come from the germline V gene. There are 15 residues in the CDR3. The CDR3 DNA sequence: TGTGCCAGCAGTTACCAAAGTCCAGGGGCCTACGAGCAGTACTTC. This gives the protein CASSYQSPGAYEQYF.

This clonotype was seen a handful of times. V and J are TRBV29-1 and TRBJ2-2; TRBD2 is a possible D gene (6 bases). The CDR3 is 12 residues long. Trimming shortened V by 7 bases and J by 2 bases, and 8 bases separated the two germline ends. Germline assignment: CDR1 SQVTM and CDR2 ANQGSEA. CDR3 sequence: CSGRENTGELFF. The CDR3, as DNA: TGCAGCGGGAGGGAAAACACCGGGGAGCTGTTTTTT.

This clonotype has only a few counts. The chain couples TRBV3-1 to TRBJ1-5; D call uncertain. The ends were cut back, 0 bases at V and 14 bases at J, with 17 bases in the middle. The CDR3 is made up of 14 amino acids. The germline gives CDR1 LGHDT, CDR2 YNNKEL (reference sequence). The CDR3 sequence is CASSQEGSGTPKHF. The CDR3 DNA reads as TGTGCCAGCAGCCAAGAAGGATCGGGAACACCCAAGCATTTT. Complete variable domain (other parts from reference TRBV3-1 and TRBJ1-5): DTAVSQTPKYLVTQMGNDKSIKCEQNLGHDTMYWYKQDSKKFLKIMFSYNNKELIINETVPNRFSPKSPDKAHLNLHINSLELGDSAVYFCASSQEGSGTPKHFGDGTRLSIL.

The table lists this clonotype with many counts. The CDR3 sequence is CASSPIRQGSYSNQPQHF. The CDR3 nucleotides are TGTGCCAGCTCACCAATCAGACAGGGATCTTATAGCAATCAGCCCCAGCATTTT. The rearrangement uses TRBV18 and TRBJ1-5, with 7 bases that match TRBD1. The length of the CDR3 is 18 residues. Germline V gene sequence: CDR1 KGHSH, CDR2 LQKENI. Trimming cost V 2 bases and J 0 bases; bases outside gene matches: 10.

This clonotype appeared many times. The chain has TRBV5-1 and TRBJ2-3; D unclear. Germline V lookup: CDR1 SGHRS, CDR2 YFSETQ. The length of the CDR3 is 13 residues. V shed 4 bases and J shed 6 bases, with 12 bases lying between them. The CDR3: CASSPEPGDTQYF. In DNA form, the CDR3 reads TGCGCCAGCAGCCCTGAGCCTGGGGATACGCAGTATTTT.

V gene TRBV5-6 combines with J gene TRBJ2-5; the match to TRBD2 covers 13 bases. CDR3 length: 18 amino acids. The ends lost 2 bases at V and 3 bases at J; junction bases unmatched: 10. In germline, CDR1 is SGHDT, CDR2 YYEEEE. The CDR3 sequence: CASSLLGLAGEQKETQYF. In DNA, the CDR3 is TGTGCCAGCAGCTTACTCGGACTAGCGGGGGAGCAAAAAGAGACCCAGTACTTC.